Below, 15 T cell receptor beta chains from the same sample are listed, as sequenced in a study of cytomegalovirus exposure and HLA in healthy donors. It was with 60 Vbeta and 13 Jbeta primers that the PCR ran. Only in-frame clones appear in the TCRdb table, and some are missing; sequencing was by immunoSEQ multiplex PCR. The sample holds fewer than 180,000 clones, 70% to 80% seen once. The sequencing input was PBMCs. Every receptor here comes from a human donor in good health.

V usage is TRBV2 and J usage is TRBJ2-1, with 8 bases lining up with TRBD2. The CDR3 spans 12 residues. With 7 bases clipped from V and 7 bases from J, the junction kept 3 bases outside the gene matches. CDR1 is SNHLY and CDR2 is FYNNEI in the germline V gene. CDR3 protein: CASIPGGNEQFF. DNA for the CDR3: TGTGCCAGCATCCCGGGGGGGAATGAGCAGTTCTTC.

This clone was seen only a few times. This chain connects TRBV6-4 to TRBJ2-7, with 8 bases fitting TRBD2. Trimming cost V 6 bases and J 4 bases; bases outside gene matches: 11. The germline gives CDR1 MRHNA, CDR2 SNTAGT. The CDR3 extends over 15 amino acids. CDR3 loop: CASSMRAGAPYEQYF. The DNA for the CDR3 is TGTGCCAGCAGCATGAGAGCGGGAGCCCCTTACGAGCAGTACTTC.

The chain uses TRBV2 and TRBJ1-1; TRBD1 might be the D (5 bases). This CDR3 spans 14 amino acids. The V and J ends lost 4 bases and 5 bases respectively, with 14 bases between them. CDR1 and CDR2 from the germline V gene are SNHLY and FYNNEI. The CDR3 is CASSAQGSGTEAFF. The CDR3 DNA is TGTGCCAGCAGTGCGCAGGGTTCTGGGACTGAAGCTTTCTTT. Together with reference TRBV2 and TRBJ1-1, the CDR3 gives the full variable domain: EPEVTQTPSHQVTQMGQEVILRCVPISNHLYFYWYRQILGQKVEFLVSFYNNEISEKSEIFDDQFSVERPDGSNFTLKIRSTKLEDSAMYFCASSAQGSGTEAFFGQGTRLTVV.

The chain links TRBV2 to TRBJ2-2; 8 bases agree with TRBD1. Germline V CDR1 and CDR2: SNHLY, FYNNEI. This CDR3 region has 13 residues. V dropped 8 bases and J dropped 3; count of bases not matched to a gene: 2. The CDR3 sequence: CASLDRDTGELFF. CDR3 coding DNA: TGTGCCAGCCTGGACAGGGACACCGGGGAGCTGTTTTTT.

This chain uses TRBV6-1 with TRBJ1-5; tentative D call: TRBD1 (6 bases). V lost 7 bases and J lost 3, with 10 bases in between. This CDR3 comprises 13 residues. Germline CDR1 MNHNS, CDR2 SASEGT. CDR3 residues: CASMDSPNQPQHF. In DNA form, the CDR3 reads TGTGCCAGCATGGACAGCCCCAATCAGCCCCAGCATTTT.

The V and J genes are TRBV30 and TRBJ2-7; D is undetermined. Germline lookup yields CDR1 GTSNPN and CDR2 SVGIG (reference sequence). The CDR3 totals 13 residues. Trimming removed 4 bases at V and 2 bases at J, with 12 bases between. CDR3 DNA sequence: TGTGCCTGGAAGATCGACTTAACCTACGAGCAGTACTTC. Translating gives CAWKIDLTYEQYF. Full variable domain (remainder filled in from reference TRBV30 and TRBJ2-7): SQTIHQWPATLVQPVGSPLSLECTVEGTSNPNLYWYRQAAGRGLQLLFYSVGIGQISSEVPQNLSASRPQDRQFILSSKKLLLSDSGFYLCAWKIDLTYEQYFGPGTRLTVT.

This clone was seen just once. The V call is TRBV2, the J call TRBJ2-7; TRBD1 matches 9 bases. This CDR3 comprises 15 residues. The V gene end was trimmed by 6 bases and the J gene end by 6 bases; junction bases not matched to a gene: 12. Germline assignment: CDR1 SNHLY and CDR2 FYNNEI. The CDR3 sequence is CASSMRGQGVSEQYF. CDR3 bases: TGTGCCAGCAGCATGAGGGGACAGGGTGTTTCCGAGCAGTACTTC.

The chain couples TRBV9 to TRBJ2-3, with a weak D call TRBD2 (5 bases). V was shortened by 0 bases and J by 1 base, with 12 bases between the two germline ends. This CDR3 is 16 amino acids long. Germline CDR1 reads SGDLS; CDR2 reads YYNGEE. In DNA, the CDR3 is TGTGCCAGCAGCGTAGAAGCGCGGGTCCGCACAGATACGCAGTATTTT. This gives the protein CASSVEARVRTDTQYF.

The chain carries TRBV7-6 and TRBJ2-5, with D unresolved. With 6 bases removed from V and 13 bases from J, the gap between germline ends came to 15 bases. Germline V gene data show CDR1 as SGHVS and CDR2 as FNYEAQ. The CDR3 extends over 11 amino acids. For the CDR3, the DNA is TGTGCCAGCAGTTCGTCTCCCAGGATGTACTTC. It is translated as CASSSSPRMYF.

The chain is built from TRBV5-1 and TRBJ2-7; 9 bases map to TRBD2. CDR3 size: 15 residues. The V gene's germline CDR1 is SGHRS and CDR2 YFSETQ. J was trimmed by 6 bases and V by 1 base; bases with no gene match: 8. CDR3 protein: CASSLQALAGLEQYF. The CDR3, as DNA: TGCGCCAGCAGCTTGCAAGCGCTAGCGGGACTCGAGCAGTACTTC.

The chain carries TRBV19 and TRBJ1-2, with TRBD1 matching 9 bases. After removal of 1 base from V and 8 bases from J, the junction contained 5 bases not matched to a gene. This CDR3 comprises 14 residues. Germline CDR1 reads LNHDA; CDR2 reads SQIVND (reference sequence). CDR3: CASSIGGQGGGYTF. In DNA, the CDR3 is TGTGCCAGTAGTATAGGGGGACAGGGTGGCGGCTACACCTTC.

The V and J genes are TRBV6-5 and TRBJ1-3; 7 bases match TRBD1. This CDR3 has 15 residues. V was clipped by 7 bases and J by 0 bases; unmatched bases: 6. Germline-derived CDR1 and CDR2 are MNHEY and SVGAGI. CDR3 bases: TGTGCCAGCACCCCAGACAGGGACTCTGGAAACACCATATATTTT. It yields the protein CASTPDRDSGNTIYF.

CDR3 residues: CASSLETGSGNTIYF. The CDR3 nucleotides read TGCGCCAGCAGCTTGGAGACAGGCTCTGGAAACACCATATATTTT. This chain links TRBV5-1 with TRBJ1-3; tentative D call: TRBD1 (6 bases). Looked up from germline, CDR1 is SGHRS and CDR2 is YFSETQ. The CDR3 loop spans 15 amino acids. Between the trimmed V and J ends, which lost 0 bases and 0 bases, there was a span of 7 bases.

As to this clone: The sample contains more than one DNA sequence encoding this CDR3. The chain is built from TRBV5-6 and TRBJ2-7; no firm D call. The CDR3 is 12 amino acids. With 4 bases removed from V and 0 bases from J, the gap between germline ends came to 5 bases. Germline values: CDR1 SGHDT, CDR2 YYEEEE. For the CDR3, the DNA is TGTGCCAGCAGCCTAAGCTCCTACGAGCAGTACTTC. It codes for CASSLSSYEQYF.

The chain employs TRBV5-6 and TRBJ2-1, with D tentatively TRBD1 (5 bases). Looked up from germline, CDR1 is SGHDT and CDR2 is YYEEEE. The CDR3 sequence is 17 residues long. V lost 4 bases, J lost 1 base, and 18 bases lay in between. This chain's CDR3 is CASSVGGGAASYNEQFF. The CDR3 DNA follows: TGTGCCAGCAGCGTAGGCGGTGGGGCCGCGTCCTACAATGAGCAGTTCTTC.